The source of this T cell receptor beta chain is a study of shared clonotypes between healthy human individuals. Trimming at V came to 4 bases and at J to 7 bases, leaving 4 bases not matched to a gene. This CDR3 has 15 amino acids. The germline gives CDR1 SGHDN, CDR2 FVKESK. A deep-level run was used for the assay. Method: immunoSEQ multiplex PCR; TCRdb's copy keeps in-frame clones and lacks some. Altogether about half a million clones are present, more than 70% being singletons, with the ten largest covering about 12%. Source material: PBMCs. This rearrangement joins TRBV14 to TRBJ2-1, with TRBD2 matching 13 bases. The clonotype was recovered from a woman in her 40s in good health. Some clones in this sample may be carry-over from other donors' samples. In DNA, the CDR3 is TGTGCCAGCAGCCCCGGACTAGCGGGAGCTAATGAGCAGTTCTTC. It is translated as CASSPGLAGANEQFF.